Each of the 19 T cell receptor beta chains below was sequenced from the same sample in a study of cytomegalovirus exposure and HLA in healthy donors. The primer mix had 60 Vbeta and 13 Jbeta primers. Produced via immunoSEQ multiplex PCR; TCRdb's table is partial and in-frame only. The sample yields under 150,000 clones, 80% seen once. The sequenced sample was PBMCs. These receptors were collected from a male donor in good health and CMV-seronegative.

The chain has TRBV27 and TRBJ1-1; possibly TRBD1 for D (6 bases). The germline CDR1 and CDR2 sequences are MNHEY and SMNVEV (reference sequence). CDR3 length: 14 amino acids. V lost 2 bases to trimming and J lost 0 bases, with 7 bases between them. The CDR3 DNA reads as TGTGCCAGCAGTTTACAGGGGCTGAACACTGAAGCTTTCTTT. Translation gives CASSLQGLNTEAFF.

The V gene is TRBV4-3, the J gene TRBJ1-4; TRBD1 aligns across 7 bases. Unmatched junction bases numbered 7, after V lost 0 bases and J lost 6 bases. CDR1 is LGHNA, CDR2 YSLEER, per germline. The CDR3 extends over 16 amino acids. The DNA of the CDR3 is TGCGCCAGCAGCCAAGATCCGACAGGGACTTATGAAAAACTGTTTTTT. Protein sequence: CASSQDPTGTYEKLFF.

CDR3 sequence (DNA): TGTGCCAGCAGTTACCTGGACAGGTTCCAAGAGACCCAGTACTTC. It yields the protein CASSYLDRFQETQYF. J is TRBJ2-5 and V is TRBV6-6; 7 bases align to TRBD1. Trimming cost V 2 bases and J 1 base; bases outside gene matches: 4. CDR1 and CDR2 from the germline V gene are MNHNY and SVGAGI (reference sequence). This CDR3 spans 15 amino acids.

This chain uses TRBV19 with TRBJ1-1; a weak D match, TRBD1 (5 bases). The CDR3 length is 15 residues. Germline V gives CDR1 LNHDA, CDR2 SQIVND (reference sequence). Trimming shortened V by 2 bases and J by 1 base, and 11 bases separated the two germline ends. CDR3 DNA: TGTGCCAGTAGTATATCAGGGTACGGGAACACTGAAGCTTTCTTT. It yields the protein CASSISGYGNTEAFF.

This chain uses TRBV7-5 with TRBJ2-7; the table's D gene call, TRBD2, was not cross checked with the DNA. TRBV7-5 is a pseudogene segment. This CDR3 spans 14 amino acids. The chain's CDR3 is CVRSFGSSTYEQYF. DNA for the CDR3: TGTGTCAGAAGCTTTGGTAGTTCGACCTACGAGCAGTACTTC.

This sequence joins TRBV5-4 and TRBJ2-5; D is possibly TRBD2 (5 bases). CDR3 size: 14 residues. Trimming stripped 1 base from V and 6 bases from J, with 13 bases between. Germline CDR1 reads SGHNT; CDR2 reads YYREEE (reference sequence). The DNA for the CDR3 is TGTGCCAGCAGCTTGCGTGCGGGTCTTCAGACCCAGTACTTC. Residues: CASSLRAGLQTQYF.

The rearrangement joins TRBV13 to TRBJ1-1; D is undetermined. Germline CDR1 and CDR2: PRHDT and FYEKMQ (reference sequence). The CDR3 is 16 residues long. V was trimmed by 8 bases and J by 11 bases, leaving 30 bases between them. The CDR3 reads CASGIKEGAFVWEAFF. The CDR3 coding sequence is TGTGCCAGCGGGATAAAGGAGGGAGCCTTTGTGTGGGAGGCTTTCTTT.

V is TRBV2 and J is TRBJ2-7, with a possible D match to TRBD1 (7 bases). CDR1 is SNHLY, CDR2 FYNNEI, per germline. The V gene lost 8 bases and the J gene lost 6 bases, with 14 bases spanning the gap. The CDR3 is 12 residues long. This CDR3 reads CASGRQGGEQYF. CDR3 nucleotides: TGTGCCAGCGGAAGACAGGGAGGCGAGCAGTACTTC.

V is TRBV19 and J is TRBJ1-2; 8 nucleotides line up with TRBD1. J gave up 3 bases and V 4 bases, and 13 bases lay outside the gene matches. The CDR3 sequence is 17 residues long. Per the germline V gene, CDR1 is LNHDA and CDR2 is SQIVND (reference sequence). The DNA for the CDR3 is TGTGCCAGTAGTAATTTGCGGACAGGGCCTTTAGACTATGGCTACACCTTC. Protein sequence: CASSNLRTGPLDYGYTF. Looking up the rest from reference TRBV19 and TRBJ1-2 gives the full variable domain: DGGITQSPKYLFRKEGQNVTLSCEQNLNHDAMYWYRQDPGQGLRLIYYSQIVNDFQKGDIAEGYSVSREKKESFPLTVTSAQKNPTAFYLCASSNLRTGPLDYGYTFGSGTRLTVV.

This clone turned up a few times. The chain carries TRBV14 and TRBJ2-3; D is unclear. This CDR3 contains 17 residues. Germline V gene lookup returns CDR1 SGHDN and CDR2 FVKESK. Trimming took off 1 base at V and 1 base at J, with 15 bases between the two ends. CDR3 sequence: CASSQVRSPSGTDTQYF. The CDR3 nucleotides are TGTGCCAGCAGCCAAGTTCGGAGTCCCTCTGGCACAGATACGCAGTATTTT.

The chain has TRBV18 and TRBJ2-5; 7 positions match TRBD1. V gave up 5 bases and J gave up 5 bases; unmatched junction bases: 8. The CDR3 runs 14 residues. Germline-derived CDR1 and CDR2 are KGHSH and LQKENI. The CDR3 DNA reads TGTGCCAGCTCAGCCGGGACAGTAAAGGAGACCCAGTACTTC. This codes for CASSAGTVKETQYF.

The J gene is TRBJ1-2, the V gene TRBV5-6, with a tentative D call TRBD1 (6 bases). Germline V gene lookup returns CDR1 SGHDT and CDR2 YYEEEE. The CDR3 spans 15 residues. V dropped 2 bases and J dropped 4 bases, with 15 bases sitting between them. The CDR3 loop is CASSFFGTSFYGYTF. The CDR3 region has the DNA TGTGCCAGCAGCTTTTTCGGGACAAGCTTCTATGGCTACACCTTC.

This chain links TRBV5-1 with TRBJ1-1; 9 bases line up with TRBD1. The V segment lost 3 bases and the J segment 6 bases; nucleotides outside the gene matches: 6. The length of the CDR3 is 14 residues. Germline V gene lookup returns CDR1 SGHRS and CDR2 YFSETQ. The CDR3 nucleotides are TGCGCCAGCAGCTCTGGACAGGGGAAGGCTGAAGCTTTCTTT. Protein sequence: CASSSGQGKAEAFF.

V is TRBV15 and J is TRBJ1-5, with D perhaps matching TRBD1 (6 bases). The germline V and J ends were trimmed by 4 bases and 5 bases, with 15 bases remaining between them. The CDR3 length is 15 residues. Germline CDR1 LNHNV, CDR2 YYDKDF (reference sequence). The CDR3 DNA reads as TGTGCCACCAGCATGACCCGGGACATCTATCAGCCCCAGCATTTT. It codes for CATSMTRDIYQPQHF.

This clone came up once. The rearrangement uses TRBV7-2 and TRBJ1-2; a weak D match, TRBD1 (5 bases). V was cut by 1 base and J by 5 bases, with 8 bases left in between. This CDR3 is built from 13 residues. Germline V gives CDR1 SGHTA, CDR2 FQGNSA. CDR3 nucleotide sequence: TGTGCCAGCAGCTTAGAACAGGTGTATGGCTACACCTTC. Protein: CASSLEQVYGYTF. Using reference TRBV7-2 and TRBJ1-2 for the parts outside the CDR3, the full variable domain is GAGVSQSPSNKVTEKGKDVELRCDPISGHTALYWYRQSLGQGLEFLIYFQGNSAPDKSGLPSDRFSAERTGGSVSTLTIQRTQQEDSAVYLCASSLEQVYGYTFGSGTRLTVV.

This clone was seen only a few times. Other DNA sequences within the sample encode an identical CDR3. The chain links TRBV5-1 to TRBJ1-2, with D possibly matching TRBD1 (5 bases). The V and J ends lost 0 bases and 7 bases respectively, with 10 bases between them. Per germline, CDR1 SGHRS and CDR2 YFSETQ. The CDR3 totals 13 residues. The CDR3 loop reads CASSLAGRGGYTF. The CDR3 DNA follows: TGCGCCAGCAGCTTGGCAGGGCGTGGTGGCTACACCTTC.

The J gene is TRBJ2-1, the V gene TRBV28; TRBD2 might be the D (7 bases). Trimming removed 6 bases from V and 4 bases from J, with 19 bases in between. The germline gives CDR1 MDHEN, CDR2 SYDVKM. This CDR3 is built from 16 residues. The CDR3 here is CASRTKRDNPYNEQFF. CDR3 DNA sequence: TGTGCCAGCAGGACCAAGCGGGACAACCCGTACAATGAGCAGTTCTTC.

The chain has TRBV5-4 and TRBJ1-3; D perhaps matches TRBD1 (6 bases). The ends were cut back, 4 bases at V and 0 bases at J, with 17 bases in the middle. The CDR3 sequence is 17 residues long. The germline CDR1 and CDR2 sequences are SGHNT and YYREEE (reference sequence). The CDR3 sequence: CASSGGGGLRSGNTIYF. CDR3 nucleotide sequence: TGTGCCAGCAGCGGGGGGGGCGGGCTACGCTCTGGAAACACCATATATTTT.

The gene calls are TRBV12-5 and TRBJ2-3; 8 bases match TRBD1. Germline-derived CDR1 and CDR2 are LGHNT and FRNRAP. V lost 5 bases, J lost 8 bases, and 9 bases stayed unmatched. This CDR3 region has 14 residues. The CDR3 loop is CASGLDRGGGTQYF. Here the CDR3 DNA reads TGTGCTAGTGGTCTTGACAGGGGAGGAGGTACGCAGTATTTT. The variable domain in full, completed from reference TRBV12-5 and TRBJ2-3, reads DARVTQTPRHKVTEMGQEVTMRCQPILGHNTVFWYRQTMMQGLELLAYFRNRAPLDDSGMPKDRFSAEMPDATLATLKIQPSEPRDSAVYFCASGLDRGGGTQYFGPGTRLTVL.